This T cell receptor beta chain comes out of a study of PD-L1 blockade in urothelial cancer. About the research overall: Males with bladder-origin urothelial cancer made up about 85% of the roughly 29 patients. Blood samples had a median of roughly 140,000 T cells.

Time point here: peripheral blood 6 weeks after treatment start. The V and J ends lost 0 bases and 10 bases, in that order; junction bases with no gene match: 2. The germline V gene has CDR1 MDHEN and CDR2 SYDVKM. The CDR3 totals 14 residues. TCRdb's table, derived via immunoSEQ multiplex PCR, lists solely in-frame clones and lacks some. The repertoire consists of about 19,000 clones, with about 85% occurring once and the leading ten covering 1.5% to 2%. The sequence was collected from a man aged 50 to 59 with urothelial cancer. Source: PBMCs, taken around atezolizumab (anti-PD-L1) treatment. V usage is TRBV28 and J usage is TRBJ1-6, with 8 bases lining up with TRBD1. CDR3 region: CASSLWTGESPLHF. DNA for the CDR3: TGTGCCAGCAGTTTATGGACAGGGGAATCACCCCTCCACTTT. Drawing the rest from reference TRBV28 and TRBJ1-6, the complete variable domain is DVKVTQSSRYLVKRTGEKVFLECVQDMDHENMFWYRQDPGLGLRLIYFSYDVKMKEKGDIPEGYSVSREKKERFSLILESASTNQTSMYLCASSLWTGESPLHFGNGTRLTVT.